This T cell receptor beta chain was sequenced for a study of cytomegalovirus exposure and HLA in healthy donors. The CDR3 length is 13 residues. Germline CDR1 and CDR2: SGHVS and FNYEAQ. Use of 60 Vbeta and 13 Jbeta primers characterized the PCR. The method was immunoSEQ multiplex PCR; TCRdb's version includes in-frame clones alone and lacks a portion of them. The repertoire has about 140,000 clones, approximately 82% of them found once; the top ten carry around 1.5%. V gene TRBV7-6 combines with J gene TRBJ2-5; 7 nucleotides line up with TRBD1. The J call may be wrong; the DNA end is better matched by TRBJ2-7. The receptor's source is a man aged 30 to 45 in good health and CMV-seropositive. Sequencing was performed on PBMCs. CDR3 nucleotides: TGTGCCAGCAGCTTAGGACAGGGCAACGAGCAGTACTTC. Translation: CASSLGQGNEQYF.